A selection of T cell receptor beta chains follows, all from one sample in a study of cytomegalovirus exposure and HLA in healthy donors. TCRdb's table, derived via immunoSEQ multiplex PCR, lists solely in-frame clones and lacks some. There are about 70,000 clones in the sample; about 91% occur only once, and under 5.5% lies in the top ten. The sample comprised PBMCs. The receptors derive from a man younger than 35 in good health and CMV-seropositive. CDR3s include the opening cysteine and the closing phenylalanine or tryptophan. The D gene is left open where the match is weak. Size is stated for part of the rows, as once, few or many counts, or as a class when the clone is expanded.

TRBD1,12,TRBJ1-1,once,TRBV28,TGTGCCACCCTAGGACAGGACACTGAAGCTTTCTTT,CATLGQDTEAFF
-,15,TRBJ1-1,-,TRBV6-1,TGTGCCAGCAGTGAAGGTCCTACCATGAACACTGAAGCTTTCTTT,CASSEGPTMNTEAFF
-,15,TRBJ1-4,-,TRBV5-6,TGTGCCAGCAGCTTGGGGGCGTCAGGGCGTGAAAAACTGTTTTTT,CASSLGASGREKLFF
-,12,TRBJ2-5,-,TRBV11-2,TGTGCCAGCAGCTCGAGTGGAGAGACCCAGTACTTC,CASSSSGETQYF
TRBD1,18,TRBJ1-1,-,TRBV14,TGTGCCAGCAGCCAAGATCCCAGGGACAGGGACATGAACACTGAAGCTTTCTTT,CASSQDPRDRDMNTEAFF
TRBD1,14,TRBJ1-2,-,TRBV11-2,TGTGCCAGCAGCCAGAGACAGGGAGAAGAAGGCTACACCTTC,CASSQRQGEEGYTF
-,15,TRBJ2-3,-,TRBV7-3,TGTGCCAGCAGCTCCCTGGGGCGGATAGGGGATACGCAGTATTTT,CASSSLGRIGDTQYF
TRBD1,14,TRBJ1-2,-,TRBV29-1,TGCAGCGTGGAGCCCGAGACAGGGAACTATGGCTACACCTTC,CSVEPETGNYGYTF
TRBD2,16,TRBJ2-7,-,TRBV5-4,TGTGCCAGCAGCTTGGCCGCGGGAGGGCCTCCTTACGAGCAGTACTTC,CASSLAAGGPPYEQYF
TRBD1,14,TRBJ2-1,-,TRBV11-3,TGTGCCAGCAGCTCTCAGGGGGACGGCAATGAGCAGTTCTTC,CASSSQGDGNEQFF